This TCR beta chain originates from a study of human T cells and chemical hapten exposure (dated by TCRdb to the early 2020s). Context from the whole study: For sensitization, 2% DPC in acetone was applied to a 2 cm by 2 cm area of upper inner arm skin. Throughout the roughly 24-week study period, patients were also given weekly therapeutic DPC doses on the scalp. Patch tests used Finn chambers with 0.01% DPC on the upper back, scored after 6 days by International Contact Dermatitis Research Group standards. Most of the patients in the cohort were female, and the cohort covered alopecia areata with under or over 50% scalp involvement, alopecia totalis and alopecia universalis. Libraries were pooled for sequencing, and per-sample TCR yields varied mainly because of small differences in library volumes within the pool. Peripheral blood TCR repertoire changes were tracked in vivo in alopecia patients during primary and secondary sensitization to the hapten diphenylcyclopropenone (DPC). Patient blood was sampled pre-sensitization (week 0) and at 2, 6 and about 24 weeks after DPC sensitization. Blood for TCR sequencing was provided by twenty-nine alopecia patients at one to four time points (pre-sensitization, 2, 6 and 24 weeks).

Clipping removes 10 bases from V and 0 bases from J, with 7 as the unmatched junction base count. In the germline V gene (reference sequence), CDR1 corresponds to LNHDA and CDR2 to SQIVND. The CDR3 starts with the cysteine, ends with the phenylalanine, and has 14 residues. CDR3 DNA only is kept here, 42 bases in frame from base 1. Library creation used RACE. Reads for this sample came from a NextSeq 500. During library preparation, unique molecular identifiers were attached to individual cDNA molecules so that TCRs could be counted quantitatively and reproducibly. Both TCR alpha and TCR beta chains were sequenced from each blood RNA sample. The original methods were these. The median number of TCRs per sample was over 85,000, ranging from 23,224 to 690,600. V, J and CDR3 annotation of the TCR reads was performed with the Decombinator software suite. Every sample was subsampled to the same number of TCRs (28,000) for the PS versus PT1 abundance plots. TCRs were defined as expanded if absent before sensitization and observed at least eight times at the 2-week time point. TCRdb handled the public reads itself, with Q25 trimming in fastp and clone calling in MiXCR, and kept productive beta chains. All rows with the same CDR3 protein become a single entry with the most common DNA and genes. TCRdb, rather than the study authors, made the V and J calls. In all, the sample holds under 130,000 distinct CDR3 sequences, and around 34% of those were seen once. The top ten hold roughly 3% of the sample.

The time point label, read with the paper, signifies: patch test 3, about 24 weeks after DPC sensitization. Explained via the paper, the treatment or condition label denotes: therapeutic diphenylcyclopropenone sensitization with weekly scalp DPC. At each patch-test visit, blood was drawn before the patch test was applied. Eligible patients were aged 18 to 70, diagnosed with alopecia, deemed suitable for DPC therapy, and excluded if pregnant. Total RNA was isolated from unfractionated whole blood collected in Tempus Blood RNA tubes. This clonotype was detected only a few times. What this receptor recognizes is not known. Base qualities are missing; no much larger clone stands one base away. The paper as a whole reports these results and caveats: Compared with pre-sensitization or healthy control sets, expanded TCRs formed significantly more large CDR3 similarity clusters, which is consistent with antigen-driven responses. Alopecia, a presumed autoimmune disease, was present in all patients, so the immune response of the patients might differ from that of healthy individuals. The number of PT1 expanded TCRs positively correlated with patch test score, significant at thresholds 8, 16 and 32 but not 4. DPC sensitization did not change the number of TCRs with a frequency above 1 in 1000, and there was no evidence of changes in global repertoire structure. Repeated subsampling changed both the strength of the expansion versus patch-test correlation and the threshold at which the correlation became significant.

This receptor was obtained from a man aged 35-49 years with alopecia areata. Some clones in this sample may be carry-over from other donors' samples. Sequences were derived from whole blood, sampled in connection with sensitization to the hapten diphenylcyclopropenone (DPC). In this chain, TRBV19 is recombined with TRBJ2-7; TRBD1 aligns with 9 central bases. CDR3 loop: CATGQGPSSYEQYF. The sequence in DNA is TGTGCCACCGGACAGGGGCCAAGCTCCTACGAGCAGTACTTC.